This TCR beta chain was sequenced in a study of shared clonotypes between healthy human individuals. TCRdb keeps only in-frame clones here, not all; method: immunoSEQ multiplex PCR. The table has over a million clones, 98% seen once. Germline-derived CDR1 and CDR2 are KGHSH and LQKENI. V was trimmed by 3 bases and J by 5 bases, leaving 7 bases between them. CDR3 size: 12 residues. Notes on this clone: Other DNA sequences of this sample code for an identical CDR3.

This chain uses TRBV18 with TRBJ2-5; D is uncertain. Sequencing was done on a sample of naive CD4+ T cells sorted from blood. As for subset: CD45RA+ positively selected. This TCR came from a man aged 25-40 years in good health. CDR3: CASSPVVETQYF. Written as DNA, the CDR3 is TGTGCCAGCTCACCCGTCGTCGAGACCCAGTACTTC.